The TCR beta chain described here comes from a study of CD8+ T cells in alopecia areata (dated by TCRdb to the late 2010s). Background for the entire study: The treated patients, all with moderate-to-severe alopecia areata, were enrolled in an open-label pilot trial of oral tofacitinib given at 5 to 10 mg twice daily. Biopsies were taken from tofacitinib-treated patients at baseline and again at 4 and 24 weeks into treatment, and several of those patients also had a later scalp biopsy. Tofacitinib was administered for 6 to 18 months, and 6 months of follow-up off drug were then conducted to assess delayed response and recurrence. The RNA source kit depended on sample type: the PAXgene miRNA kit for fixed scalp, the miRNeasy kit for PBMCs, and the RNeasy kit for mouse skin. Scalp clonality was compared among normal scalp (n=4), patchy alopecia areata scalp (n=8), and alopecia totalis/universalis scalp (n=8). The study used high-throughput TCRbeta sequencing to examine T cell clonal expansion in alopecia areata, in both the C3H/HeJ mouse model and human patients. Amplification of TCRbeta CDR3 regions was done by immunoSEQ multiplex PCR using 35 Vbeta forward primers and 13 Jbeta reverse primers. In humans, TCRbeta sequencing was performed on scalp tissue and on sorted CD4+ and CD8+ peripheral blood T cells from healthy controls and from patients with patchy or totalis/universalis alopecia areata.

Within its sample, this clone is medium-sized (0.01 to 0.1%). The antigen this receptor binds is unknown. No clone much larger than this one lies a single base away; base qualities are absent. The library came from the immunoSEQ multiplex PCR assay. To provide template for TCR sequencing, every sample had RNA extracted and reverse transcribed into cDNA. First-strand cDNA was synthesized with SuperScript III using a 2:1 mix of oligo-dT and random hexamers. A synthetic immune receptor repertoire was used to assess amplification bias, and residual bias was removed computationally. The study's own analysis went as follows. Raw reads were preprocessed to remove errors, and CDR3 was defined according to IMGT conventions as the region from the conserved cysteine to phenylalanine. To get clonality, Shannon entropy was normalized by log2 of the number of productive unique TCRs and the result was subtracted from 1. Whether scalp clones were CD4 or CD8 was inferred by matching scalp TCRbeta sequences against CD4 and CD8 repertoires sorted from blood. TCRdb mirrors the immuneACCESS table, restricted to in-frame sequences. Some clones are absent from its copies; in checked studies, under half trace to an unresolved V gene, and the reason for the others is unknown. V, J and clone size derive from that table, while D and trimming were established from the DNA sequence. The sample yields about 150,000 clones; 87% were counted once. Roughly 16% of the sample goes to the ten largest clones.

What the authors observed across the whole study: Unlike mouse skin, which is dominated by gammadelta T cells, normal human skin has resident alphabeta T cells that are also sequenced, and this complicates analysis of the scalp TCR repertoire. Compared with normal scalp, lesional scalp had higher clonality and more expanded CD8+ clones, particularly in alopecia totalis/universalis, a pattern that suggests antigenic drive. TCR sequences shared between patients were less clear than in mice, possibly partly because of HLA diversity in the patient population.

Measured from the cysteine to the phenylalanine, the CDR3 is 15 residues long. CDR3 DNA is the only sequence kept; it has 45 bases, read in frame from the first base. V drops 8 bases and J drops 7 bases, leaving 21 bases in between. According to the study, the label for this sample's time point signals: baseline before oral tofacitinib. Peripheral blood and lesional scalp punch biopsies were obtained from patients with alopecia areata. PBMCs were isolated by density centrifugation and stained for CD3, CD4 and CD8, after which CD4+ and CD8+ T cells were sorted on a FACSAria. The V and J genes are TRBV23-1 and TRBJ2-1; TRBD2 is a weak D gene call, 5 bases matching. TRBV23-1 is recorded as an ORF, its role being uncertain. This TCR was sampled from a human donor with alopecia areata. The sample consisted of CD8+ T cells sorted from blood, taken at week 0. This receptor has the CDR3 CASVTGVIMKNEQFF. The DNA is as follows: TGCGCCAGCGTGACCGGGGTAATCATGAAAAATGAGCAGTTCTTC.